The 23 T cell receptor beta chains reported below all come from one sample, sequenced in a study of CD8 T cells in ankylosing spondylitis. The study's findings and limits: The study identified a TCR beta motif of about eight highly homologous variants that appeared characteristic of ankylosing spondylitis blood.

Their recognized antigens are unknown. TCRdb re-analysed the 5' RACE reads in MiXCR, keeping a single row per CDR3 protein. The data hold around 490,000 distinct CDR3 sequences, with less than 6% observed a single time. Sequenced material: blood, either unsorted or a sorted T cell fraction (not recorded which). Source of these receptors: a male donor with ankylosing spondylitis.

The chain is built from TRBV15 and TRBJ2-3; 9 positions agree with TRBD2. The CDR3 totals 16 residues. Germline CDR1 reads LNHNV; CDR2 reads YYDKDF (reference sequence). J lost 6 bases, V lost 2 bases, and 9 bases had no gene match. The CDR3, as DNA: TGTGCCACCAGCAGAACCGGGACTAGCACAGGGGATACGCAGTATTTT. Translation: CATSRTGTSTGDTQYF.

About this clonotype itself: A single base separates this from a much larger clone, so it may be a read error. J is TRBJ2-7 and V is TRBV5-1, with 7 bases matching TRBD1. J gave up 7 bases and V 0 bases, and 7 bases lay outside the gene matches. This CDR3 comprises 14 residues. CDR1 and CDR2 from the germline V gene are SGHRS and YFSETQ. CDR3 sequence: CASSLGTGMGEQYF. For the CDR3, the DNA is TGCGCCAGCAGCTTGGGGACAGGCATGGGAGAGCAGTACTTC.

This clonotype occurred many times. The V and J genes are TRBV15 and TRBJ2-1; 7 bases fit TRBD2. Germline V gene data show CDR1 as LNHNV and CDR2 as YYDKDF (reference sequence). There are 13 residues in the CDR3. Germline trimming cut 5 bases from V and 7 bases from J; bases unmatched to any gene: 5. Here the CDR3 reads CATSYGRMNEQFF. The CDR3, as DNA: TGTGCCACCAGCTACGGGAGGATGAATGAGCAGTTCTTC.

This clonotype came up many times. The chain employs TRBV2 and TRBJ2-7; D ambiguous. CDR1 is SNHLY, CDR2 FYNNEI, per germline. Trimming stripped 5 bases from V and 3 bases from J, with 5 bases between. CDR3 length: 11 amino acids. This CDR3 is CASSFIYEQYF. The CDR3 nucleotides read TGTGCCAGCAGTTTTATCTACGAGCAGTACTTC.

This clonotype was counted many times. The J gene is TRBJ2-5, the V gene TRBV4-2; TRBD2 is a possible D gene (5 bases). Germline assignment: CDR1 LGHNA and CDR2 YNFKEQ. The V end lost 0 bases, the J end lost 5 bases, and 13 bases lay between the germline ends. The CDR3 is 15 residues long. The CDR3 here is CASSQDARRRETQYF. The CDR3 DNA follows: TGTGCCAGCAGCCAAGATGCTCGCAGGAGGGAGACCCAGTACTTC.

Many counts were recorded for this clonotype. Here the CDR3 reads CSASDLRASGSGAQETQYF. The DNA of the CDR3 is TGCAGTGCTAGCGATTTAAGGGCTAGCGGGAGTGGGGCACAAGAGACCCAGTACTTC. The rearrangement uses TRBV20-1 and TRBJ2-5; 10 bases are a match to TRBD2. The CDR3 loop spans 19 amino acids. V lost 3 bases to trimming and J lost 2 bases; unmatched junction nucleotides: 18. CDR1 is DFQATT and CDR2 is SNEGSKA in the germline V gene (reference sequence).

The CDR3 protein is CASSYGLAGGNYQETQYF. DNA for the CDR3: TGTGCCAGCAGTTACGGCCTAGCGGGGGGGAACTACCAAGAGACCCAGTACTTC. This rearrangement joins TRBV6-5 to TRBJ2-5, with TRBD2 matching over 12 bases. Germline loops: CDR1 MNHEY, CDR2 SVGAGI. Germline trimming cut 2 bases from V and 0 bases from J; bases unmatched to any gene: 7. The CDR3 loop spans 18 amino acids.

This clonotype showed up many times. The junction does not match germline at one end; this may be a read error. The CDR3 DNA follows: TGTGCCAGCAGCTTTACAACGACCCGCTTTAACTTC. Protein product: CASSFTTTRFNF. The chain is built from TRBV7-2 and TRBJ1-2; D is undetermined. CDR1 and CDR2 from the germline V gene are SGHTA and FQGNSA. The CDR3 extends over 12 amino acids.

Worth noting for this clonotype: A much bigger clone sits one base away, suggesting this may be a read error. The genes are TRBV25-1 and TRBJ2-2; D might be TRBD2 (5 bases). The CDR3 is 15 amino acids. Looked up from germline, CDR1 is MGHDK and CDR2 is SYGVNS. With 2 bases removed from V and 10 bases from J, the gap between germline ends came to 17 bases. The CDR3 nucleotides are TGTGCCAGCAGTGAACGGTTCCTGGGGAGCGAGGAGCTGTTTTTT. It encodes CASSERFLGSEELFF.

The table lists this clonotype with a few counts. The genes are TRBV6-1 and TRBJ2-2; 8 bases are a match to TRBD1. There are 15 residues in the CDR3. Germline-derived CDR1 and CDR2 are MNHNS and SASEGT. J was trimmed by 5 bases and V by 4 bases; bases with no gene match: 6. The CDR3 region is CASSGQGFETGELFF. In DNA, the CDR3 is TGTGCCAGCAGTGGACAGGGGTTTGAAACCGGGGAGCTGTTTTTT.

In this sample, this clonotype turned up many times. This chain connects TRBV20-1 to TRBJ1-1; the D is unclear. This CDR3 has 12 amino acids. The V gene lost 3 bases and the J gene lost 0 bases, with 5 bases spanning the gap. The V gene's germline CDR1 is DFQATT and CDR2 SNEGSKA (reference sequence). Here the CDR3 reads CSASQVNTEAFF. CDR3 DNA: TGCAGTGCTAGCCAGGTGAACACTGAAGCTTTCTTT.

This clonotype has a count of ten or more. The CDR3 sequence: CVVSDSSYEQYF. Written as DNA, the CDR3 is TGCGTGGTGTCGGACAGTTCCTACGAGCAGTACTTC. This sequence joins TRBV20-1 and TRBJ2-7; weak D call: TRBD1 (6 bases). Germline CDR1 reads DFQATT; CDR2 reads SNEGSKA (reference sequence). CDR3 length: 12 amino acids.

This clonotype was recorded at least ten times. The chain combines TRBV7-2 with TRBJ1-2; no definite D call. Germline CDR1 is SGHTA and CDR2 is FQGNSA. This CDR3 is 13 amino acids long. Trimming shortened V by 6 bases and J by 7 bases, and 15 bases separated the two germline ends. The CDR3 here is CASSPRGFFGYTF. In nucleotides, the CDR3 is TGTGCCAGCAGTCCTCGGGGTTTCTTTGGCTACACCTTC.

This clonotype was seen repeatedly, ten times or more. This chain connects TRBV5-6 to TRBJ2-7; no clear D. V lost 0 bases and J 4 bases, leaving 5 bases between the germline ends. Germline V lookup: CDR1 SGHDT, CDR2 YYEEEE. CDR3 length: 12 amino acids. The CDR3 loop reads CASSLAKYEQYF. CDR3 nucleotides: TGTGCCAGCAGCTTGGCTAAATACGAGCAGTACTTC. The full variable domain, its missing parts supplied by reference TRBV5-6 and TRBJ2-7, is DAGVTQSPTHLIKTRGQQVTLRCSPKSGHDTVSWYQQALGQGPQFIFQYYEEEERQRGNFPDRFSGHQFPNYSSELNVNALLLGDSALYLCASSLAKYEQYFGPGTRLTVT.

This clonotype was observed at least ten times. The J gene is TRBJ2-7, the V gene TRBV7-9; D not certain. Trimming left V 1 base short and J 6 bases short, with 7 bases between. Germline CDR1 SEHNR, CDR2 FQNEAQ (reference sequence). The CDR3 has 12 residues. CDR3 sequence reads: CASSLGQAEQYF. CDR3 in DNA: TGTGCCAGCAGCTTAGGGCAGGCCGAGCAGTACTTC.

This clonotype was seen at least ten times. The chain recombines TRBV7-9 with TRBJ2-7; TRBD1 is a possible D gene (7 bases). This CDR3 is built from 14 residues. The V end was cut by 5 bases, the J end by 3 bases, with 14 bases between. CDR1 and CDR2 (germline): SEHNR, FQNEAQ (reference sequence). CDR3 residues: CASSRGTDIYEQYF. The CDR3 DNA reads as TGTGCCAGCAGCCGCGGGACAGACATCTACGAGCAGTACTTC.

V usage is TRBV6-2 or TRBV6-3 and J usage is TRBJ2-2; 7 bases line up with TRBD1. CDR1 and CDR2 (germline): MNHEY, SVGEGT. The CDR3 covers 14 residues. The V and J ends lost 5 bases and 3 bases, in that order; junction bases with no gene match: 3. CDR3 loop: CASSDREHTGELFF. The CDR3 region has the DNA TGTGCCAGCAGTGACAGGGAGCACACCGGGGAGCTGTTTTTT.

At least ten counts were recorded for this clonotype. The CDR3 DNA is TGTGCCAGCAGCCAGGCGGGTAGCTCCTACAATGAGCAGTTCTTC. Amino acids: CASSQAGSSYNEQFF. J is TRBJ2-1 and V is TRBV7-9; weak D call: TRBD2 (5 bases). The CDR3 contains 15 residues. The V end lost 5 bases, the J end lost 0 bases, and 11 bases lay between the germline ends. The germline CDR1 and CDR2 sequences are SEHNR and FQNEAQ (reference sequence).

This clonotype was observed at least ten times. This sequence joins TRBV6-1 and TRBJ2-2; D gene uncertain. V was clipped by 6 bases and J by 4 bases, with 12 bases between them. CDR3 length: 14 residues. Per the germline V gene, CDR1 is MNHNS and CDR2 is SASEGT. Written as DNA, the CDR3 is TGTGCCAGCAGCTCCATAGGCGGCACCGGGGAGCTGTTTTTT. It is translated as CASSSIGGTGELFF.

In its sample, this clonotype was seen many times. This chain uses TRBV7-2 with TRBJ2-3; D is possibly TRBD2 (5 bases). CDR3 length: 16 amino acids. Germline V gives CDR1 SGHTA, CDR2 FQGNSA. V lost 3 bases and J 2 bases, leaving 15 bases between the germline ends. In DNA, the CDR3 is TGTGCCAGCAGCTTGGGAGTGGTGCACCTCACAGATACGCAGTATTTT. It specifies CASSLGVVHLTDTQYF.

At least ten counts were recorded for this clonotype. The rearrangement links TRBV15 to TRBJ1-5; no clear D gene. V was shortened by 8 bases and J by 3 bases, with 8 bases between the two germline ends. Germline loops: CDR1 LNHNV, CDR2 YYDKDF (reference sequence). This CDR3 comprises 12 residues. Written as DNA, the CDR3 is TGTGCCACCCGACGGAACAATCAGCCCCAGCATTTT. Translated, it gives CATRRNNQPQHF.

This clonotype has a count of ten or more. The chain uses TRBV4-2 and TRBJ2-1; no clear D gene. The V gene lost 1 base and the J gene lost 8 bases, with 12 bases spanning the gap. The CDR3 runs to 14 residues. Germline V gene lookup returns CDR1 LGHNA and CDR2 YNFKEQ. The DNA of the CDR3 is TGTGCCAGCAGCCAAGCGACCTATTGGGATGAGCAGTTCTTC. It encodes CASSQATYWDEQFF.

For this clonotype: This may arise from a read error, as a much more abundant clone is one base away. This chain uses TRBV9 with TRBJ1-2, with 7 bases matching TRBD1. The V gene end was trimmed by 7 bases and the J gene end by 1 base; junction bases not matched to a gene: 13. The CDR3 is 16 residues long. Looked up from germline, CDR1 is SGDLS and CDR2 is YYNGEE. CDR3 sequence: CASGPRGDSFNYGYTF. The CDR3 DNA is TGTGCCAGCGGCCCCCGTGGGGACAGCTTTAACTATGGCTACACCTTC.